This paragraph reports one T cell receptor beta chain. Its specificity is not known. This sample stems from a study of T-cell memory formation after mild COVID-19. About the research overall: Largely donor-specific TCR clusters were found.

5'RACE primed at constant segments yielded TCR alpha and TCR beta cDNA libraries bearing sample barcodes and UMIs. TCRdb reprocessed the 5' RACE reads with MiXCR, giving one entry per CDR3 protein. The sample carries about 210,000 distinct CDR3 sequences, 27% recorded once. Deletions cut 7 bases from V and 0 bases from J, with 16 bases between. Germline CDR1 and CDR2: SQVTM and ANQGSEA. The CDR3 has 15 residues. General observations from the study: Later expanders leaned CD4+, whereas clones that contracted between day 15 and 85 were balanced CD4/CD8. Some clones that responded turned up in pre-infection memory, which suggests that cross-reactive memory joined in.

The V and J genes are TRBV29-1 and TRBJ1-3; the D gene is possibly TRBD1 (5 bases). Sequenced material: PBMCs or a T cell subset sorted from them (not recorded which). The clonotype was recovered from an adult woman who had mild COVID-19 (a few samples of this study predate the infection). Cell type and time point are not known. DNA for the CDR3: TGCAGCGCAGCAACTGGGACCAACTCTGGAAACACCATATATTTT. Translated, it gives CSAATGTNSGNTIYF.